The next 16 T cell receptor beta chains were all read from a single sample in a study of blood T cell repertoires in COVID-19. The protocol was immunoSEQ multiplex PCR, while the TCRdb copy is restricted to in-frame clones and leaves out a portion. The sample lists fewer than 400,000 clones, around 86% seen once, with about 4.2% in the top ten. Input material: PBMCs or T cells enriched from blood (not recorded which). Receptor source: a man aged 25-45 years who had recovered from COVID-19.

V usage is TRBV25-1 and J usage is TRBJ2-7; TRBD1 aligns across 9 bases. Trimming at V came to 5 bases and at J to 7 bases, leaving 15 bases not matched to a gene. Germline CDR1 reads MGHDK; CDR2 reads SYGVNS. The CDR3 is 16 residues long. CDR3 region: CASSSSPGTGKGEQYF. The CDR3 coding sequence is TGTGCCAGCAGTTCTTCCCCCGGGACAGGGAAGGGGGAGCAGTACTTC.

J is TRBJ2-1 and V is TRBV9; 10 nucleotides match TRBD2. The germline V gene encodes CDR1 SGDLS and CDR2 YYNGEE. The CDR3 is 14 residues long. With 2 bases clipped from V and 7 bases from J, the junction kept 3 bases outside the gene matches. This CDR3 reads CASSVASGSNEQFF. The CDR3 nucleotides are TGTGCCAGCAGCGTGGCTAGCGGGAGTAATGAGCAGTTCTTC. Together with reference TRBV9 and TRBJ2-1, the CDR3 gives the full variable domain: DSGVTQTPKHLITATGQRVTLRCSPRSGDLSVYWYQQSLDQGLQFLIQYYNGEERAKGNILERFSAQQFPDLHSELNLSSLELGDSALYFCASSVASGSNEQFFGPGTRLTVL.

The V gene is TRBV6-5, the J gene TRBJ2-7; 13 bases agree with TRBD2. The CDR3 has 13 amino acids. The germline gives CDR1 MNHEY, CDR2 SVGAGI. Trimming removed 8 bases from V and 3 bases from J; junction bases left unmatched: 1. The DNA for the CDR3 is TGTGCCAGCCGGACTAGCGGGAGCTACGAGCAGTACTTC. Translation: CASRTSGSYEQYF.

This clone has a handful of counts. This rearrangement joins TRBV20-1 to TRBJ1-2; TRBD1 is a possible D gene (5 bases). The V gene's germline CDR1 is DFQATT and CDR2 SNEGSKA (reference sequence). CDR3 length: 13 residues. Trimming cost V 3 bases and J 4 bases, with 12 bases left between them. CDR3 sequence: CSASLGGAYGYTF. CDR3 coding DNA: TGCAGTGCTAGTTTAGGAGGGGCCTATGGCTACACCTTC.

The gene calls are TRBV4-1 and TRBJ2-3; the match to TRBD2 covers 8 bases. Germline trimming cut 6 bases from V and 4 bases from J; bases unmatched to any gene: 12. The V gene's germline CDR1 is MGHRA and CDR2 YSYEKL. The CDR3 sequence is 16 residues long. The CDR3: CASRKRASGSADTQYF. The CDR3 DNA is TGCGCCAGCAGGAAAAGGGCCAGCGGGAGTGCAGATACGCAGTATTTT.

The table lists this clone with a count of one. The rearrangement uses TRBV11-2 and TRBJ2-7, with TRBD2 as a possible D gene (5 bases). This CDR3 contains 16 residues. Germline CDR1 is SGHAT and CDR2 is FQNNGV. The ends were cut back, 1 base at V and 7 bases at J, with 20 bases in the middle. CDR3 sequence: CASSLVGVYLREEQYF. For the CDR3, the DNA is TGTGCCAGCAGCTTAGTAGGTGTGTACCTGAGGGAGGAGCAGTACTTC.

The gene calls are TRBV2 and TRBJ2-6; 10 bases fit TRBD1. V lost 8 bases to trimming and J lost 0 bases; unmatched junction nucleotides: 7. CDR3 length: 17 residues. From germline, CDR1 is SNHLY and CDR2 FYNNEI. The CDR3 region is CASALGTGVSGANVLTF. DNA of the CDR3: TGTGCCAGCGCCCTAGGGACAGGGGTCTCTGGGGCCAACGTCCTGACTTTC.

This clone appeared once. The chain recombines TRBV6-5 with TRBJ1-1; 9 positions agree with TRBD1. Germline V gene sequence: CDR1 MNHEY, CDR2 SVGAGI. The ends lost 5 bases at V and 1 base at J; junction bases unmatched: 5. This CDR3 is built from 15 residues. The CDR3 coding sequence is TGTGCCAGCAGTCCCACGGACAGGGGGAACACTGAAGCTTTCTTT. It specifies CASSPTDRGNTEAFF.

V usage is TRBV11-3 and J usage is TRBJ1-3; 9 bases align to TRBD1. The CDR3 loop spans 17 amino acids. CDR1 is SGHNT and CDR2 is YENEEA in the germline V gene. Trimming cost V 4 bases and J 4 bases; bases outside gene matches: 11. CDR3 sequence: CASSSPGQGAFGNTIYF. In DNA form, the CDR3 reads TGTGCCAGCAGCTCACCGGGACAGGGTGCTTTCGGAAACACCATATATTTT.

The CDR3 DNA reads TGTGCCAGCAGTTTAGGGCTCCACTCACCCCTCCACTTT. This codes for CASSLGLHSPLHF. This chain links TRBV12-3 or TRBV12-4 with TRBJ1-6; D is unresolved. V lost 1 base and J lost 10, with 8 bases in between. The CDR3 spans 13 residues.

This sequence joins TRBV4-1 and TRBJ1-2; TRBD1 matches at 9 bases. With 1 base clipped from V and 4 bases from J, the junction kept 4 bases outside the gene matches. The germline V gene encodes CDR1 MGHRA and CDR2 YSYEKL. This CDR3 has 15 residues. The chain's CDR3 is CASSQGGQGFYGYTF. CDR3 in DNA: TGCGCCAGCAGCCAAGGGGGACAGGGATTCTATGGCTACACCTTC.

The gene calls are TRBV5-4 and TRBJ2-1; D may be TRBD2 (7 bases). This CDR3 contains 13 residues. Germline CDR1 reads SGHNT; CDR2 reads YYREEE (reference sequence). V lost 1 base, J lost 6 bases, and 8 bases lay in between. CDR3 sequence: CASSLRGANEQFF. CDR3 nucleotides: TGTGCCAGCAGCTTGCGGGGGGCCAATGAGCAGTTCTTC.

The CDR3 DNA is TGTGCCAGTAGTATAGGGGGCGGCACCATATATTTT. It translates to CASSIGGGTIYF. The genes are TRBV19 and TRBJ1-3; TRBD1 might be the D (5 bases). CDR1 and CDR2 from the germline V gene are LNHDA and SQIVND (reference sequence). The CDR3 has 12 amino acids. The V gene lost 1 base and the J gene lost 9 bases, with 7 bases spanning the gap.

This chain connects TRBV24-1 to TRBJ2-3, with 7 bases identical to TRBD2. This CDR3 is built from 13 residues. V lost 10 bases to trimming and J lost 1 base; unmatched junction nucleotides: 4. CDR1 and CDR2 from the germline V gene are KGHDR and SFDVKD. CDR3 DNA: TGTGCCACTCTAGGGAGGGGCACAGATACGCAGTATTTT. Translation gives CATLGRGTDTQYF.

J is TRBJ2-2 and V is TRBV29-1; maybe TRBD2 (5 bases). The germline CDR1 and CDR2 sequences are SQVTM and ANQGSEA. This CDR3 spans 13 amino acids. Trimming cost V 4 bases and J 6 bases, with 12 bases left between them. CDR3 sequence reads: CSVVSVGAGELFF. For the CDR3, the DNA is TGCAGCGTTGTGTCTGTCGGGGCCGGGGAGCTGTTTTTT.

This clone was counted once. V gene TRBV5-1 combines with J gene TRBJ2-7; TRBD1 matches at 7 bases. The V gene end was trimmed by 0 bases and the J gene end by 2 bases; junction bases not matched to a gene: 2. Germline CDR1 reads SGHRS; CDR2 reads YFSETQ. The CDR3 totals 14 residues. CDR3 sequence (DNA): TGCGCCAGCAGCTTGGGGGACAGTACCTACGAGCAGTACTTC. Its translation is CASSLGDSTYEQYF.